This T cell receptor beta chain comes out of a study of blood T cell repertoires in COVID-19 (dated by TCRdb to about 2020). Notes on the research overall: Samples covering the acute and convalescent phases of COVID-19 were provided by collaborators in the United States, Italy and Spain. Where available, HLA class I and class II types were obtained from metadata supplied by the sample provider rather than from assay-based typing. The prospective study material was composed of cDNA or gDNA derived from T cells, B-cell-depleted T cells, or PBMCs. The samples were drawn from the first 160 participants of the ongoing ImmuneRACE study and from 950 to 1,500 subjects provided by 6 global collaborators. The dataset comprised deeply sampled blood TCRbeta repertoires from subjects exposed to, actively infected with, or recovered from COVID-19. A de-identified subject ID, COVID-19 status, age in years and sex were almost always included in the sample metadata. The repertoires were released in a freely available public database intended as a resource for research on the immune response to SARS-CoV-2. The study at large found these results: The quantity of clinical and demographic metadata differed by source and by participant and was supplied without curation.

TCRbeta CDR3 regions were amplified from genomic DNA by means of the immunoSEQ Assay, a bias-controlled multiplex PCR. As for the original processing: Within the assay, amplification of reference gene primers was used to estimate how many nucleated cells each sample contained. To quantify the absolute abundance of each unique TCRbeta CDR3 rearrangement, sequence reads were collapsed and filtered. For each sample, productive Simpson clonality was calculated by taking the square root of Simpson's diversity index across productive rearrangements. TCRdb took this table from immuneACCESS and kept in-frame rearrangements with V and J called. Such tables lack part of the clones; where checked against another copy, unresolved V genes explain under half of the gap, and the rest is unexplained. V, J and clone size are those of that table, while D and trimming were read from the DNA. This sample gives 300,000 to 350,000 clones in total; roughly 90% of them show up just once. The ten biggest clones cover over 3.5% of the sample.

In Seattle, one collaborating source enrolled patients while the infection was active and tracked those patients longitudinally over the course of disease. Whole blood was collected in K2EDTA tubes by collaborating institutions according to the institutions' own protocols. For TCRbeta analysis, collaborator samples were shipped as frozen whole blood, as isolated PBMCs, or as DNA extracted from either sample type. V and J are truncated by 4 bases and 0 bases respectively, leaving an intervening sequence of 12 bases. Reading the germline V gene (reference sequence) gives CDR1 LGHDT and CDR2 YNNKEL. The CDR3 goes from the cysteine to the phenylalanine over 16 residues. Of the read, only the CDR3 DNA is kept; its 48 bases are in frame from base 1. A remark on this clone: There is no known antigen for this receptor. Nothing much larger sits one base from this clone, and base qualities are not available.

Sample: peripheral blood. The chain joins TRBV3-1 (or the pseudogene TRBV3-2) to TRBJ1-4; the D segment cannot be called with confidence. This TCR came from a woman in her sixties or seventies with COVID-19, enrolled during active disease. CDR3 protein: CASSPRITATNEKLFF. The nucleotides read TGTGCCAGCAGCCCACGGATAACAGCAACTAATGAAAAACTGTTTTTT.